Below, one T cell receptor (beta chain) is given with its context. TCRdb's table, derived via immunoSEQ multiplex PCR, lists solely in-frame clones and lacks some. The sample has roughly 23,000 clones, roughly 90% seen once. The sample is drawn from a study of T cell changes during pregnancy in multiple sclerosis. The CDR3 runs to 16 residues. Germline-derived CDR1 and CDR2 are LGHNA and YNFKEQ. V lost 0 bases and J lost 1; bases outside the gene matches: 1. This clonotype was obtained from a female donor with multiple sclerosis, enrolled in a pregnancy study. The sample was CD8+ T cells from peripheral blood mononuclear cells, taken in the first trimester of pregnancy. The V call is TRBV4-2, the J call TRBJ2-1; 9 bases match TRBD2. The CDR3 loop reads CASSQEAGGSYNEQFF. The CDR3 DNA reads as TGTGCCAGCAGCCAAGAGGCGGGAGGGTCCTACAATGAGCAGTTCTTC.